This entry concerns a single T cell receptor (beta chain). The antigen is not known. At one end, the junction sequence differs from germline, possibly due to a read error. CDR1 and CDR2 from the germline V gene are MGHRA and YSYEKL. The CDR3 runs to 11 residues. Using a J-beta primer mix together with a sample-barcoded 5' primer, a second PCR was run for roughly 6 to 11 cycles. MiXCR, run by TCRdb on the 5' RACE reads, gives a single entry per CDR3 protein. The repertoire has approximately 1.5 million distinct CDR3 sequences, roughly 43% of them found once; the top ten carry approximately 4%. The data belong to a study of blood T cells in healthy people across ages. Study-wide context: Roughly one uniquely barcoded beta molecule per two T cells was captured.

Study-wide results and limits: TCR beta diversity correlated strongly with naive T cell percentage.

PBMCs were isolated at a quantity of at least 6 million per sample. The specimen sequenced was blood. This clonotype was sampled from a woman aged 18-29 years in good health. V is TRBV4-1 and J is TRBJ2-1; no reliable D call. In DNA, the CDR3 is TGCGCCGGCAGCCAAGACCTTGCCCAGTTCTTC. Protein product: CAGSQDLAQFF.